The 9 T cell receptor beta chains given below trace back to one sample, sequenced in a study of T-cell memory formation after mild COVID-19. TCRdb passed the 5' RACE reads through MiXCR, listing each CDR3 protein once. The table has 470,000 or so distinct CDR3 sequences, 18% seen once. The specimen was PBMCs or a T cell subset sorted from them (not recorded which). The receptor source for this set is a young man who had mild COVID-19 (a few samples of this study predate the infection). Cell type and time point are not known.

The rearrangement links TRBV7-9 to TRBJ1-1, with D hard to call. V lost 6 bases and J lost 7, with 12 bases in between. CDR3 length: 12 residues. Germline CDR1 SEHNR, CDR2 FQNEAQ (reference sequence). The CDR3 nucleotides read TGTGCCAGCAGTCGAGGGTCCCTTGAAGCTTTCTTT. It yields the protein CASSRGSLEAFF.

This clonotype was seen at least ten times. The V call is TRBV12-3 or TRBV12-4, the J call TRBJ2-3; D is ambiguous. The V end lost 2 bases, the J end lost 3 bases, and 3 bases lay between the germline ends. The CDR3 has 12 amino acids. The CDR3 bases are TGTGCCAGCAGTTTAATTACAGATACGCAGTATTTT. Translated, it gives CASSLITDTQYF.

This clonotype was seen more than once but under ten times. J is TRBJ2-3 and V is TRBV3-1, with 7 bases fitting TRBD2. The CDR3 has 16 amino acids. After removal of 6 bases from V and 6 bases from J, the junction contained 15 bases not matched to a gene. Germline loops: CDR1 LGHDT, CDR2 YNNKEL (reference sequence). The CDR3 DNA reads TGTGCCAGCAGGGCCTTGATGGGACTATCGGGGGATACGCAGTATTTT. Encoded protein: CASRALMGLSGDTQYF.

This clonotype was counted ten times or more. The chain employs TRBV15 and TRBJ1-3; no reliable D call. The V and J ends lost 1 base and 2 bases respectively, with 9 bases between them. Germline V gives CDR1 LNHNV, CDR2 YYDKDF (reference sequence). The CDR3 has 15 residues. The CDR3 is CATSRVGGAGNTIYF. The DNA of the CDR3 is TGTGCCACCAGCAGAGTTGGCGGGGCTGGAAACACCATATATTTT.

This clonotype came up a few times. The V gene is TRBV27, the J gene TRBJ1-5, with D uncertain. This CDR3 has 15 residues. V shed 2 bases and J shed 1 base, with 9 bases lying between them. The germline V gene has CDR1 MNHEY and CDR2 SMNVEV (reference sequence). The CDR3 region has the DNA TGTGCCAGCAGTTTAGGGATCGGGAGCAATCAGCCCCAGCATTTT. Translated, it gives CASSLGIGSNQPQHF.

The rearrangement links TRBV7-2 to TRBJ1-5, with 10 positions matching TRBD1. The CDR3 loop spans 19 amino acids. CDR1 is SGHTA and CDR2 is FQGNSA in the germline V gene. Trimming took 5 bases from V and 0 from J; bases not matched to a gene: 13. For the CDR3, the DNA is TGTGCCAGCAGCCAAGGGAGGTGGGGACAGGGGTTTAGCAATCAGCCCCAGCATTTT. Amino acid sequence: CASSQGRWGQGFSNQPQHF.

The chain couples TRBV11-2 to TRBJ2-1, with D uncertain. Trimming took off 5 bases at V and 12 bases at J, with 11 bases between the two ends. Germline V lookup: CDR1 SGHAT, CDR2 FQNNGV. This CDR3 has 11 amino acids. The CDR3 nucleotides are TGTGCCAGCAGCCAGAGAATTGGGCAGTTCTTC. Translating it yields CASSQRIGQFF.

The table lists this clonotype with many counts. One end of the junction does not line up with germline, which may come from a read error. The gene calls are TRBV5-1 and TRBJ2-1; 9 bases line up with TRBD1. The CDR3 is 13 residues long. Germline V gene sequence: CDR1 SGHRS, CDR2 YFSETQ. The CDR3 reads CASSSGQGYEQFF. The CDR3 nucleotides are TGTGCCAGCAGCTCGGGACAGGGCTATGAGCAGTTCTTC.

The V gene is TRBV4-1, the J gene TRBJ2-7, with TRBD2 identical over 10 bases. Germline V gene lookup returns CDR1 MGHRA and CDR2 YSYEKL. The junction had 6 bases not matched to a gene; V was cut back by 0 bases and J by 7 bases. The CDR3 is made up of 15 amino acids. CDR3 in amino acids: CASSQEPSGGGEQYF. The CDR3 DNA sequence: TGCGCCAGCAGCCAAGAGCCTAGCGGGGGAGGTGAGCAGTACTTC.